Here is one T cell receptor beta chain with its context. What it recognizes is unknown. These data belong to a study of cytomegalovirus exposure and HLA in healthy donors. Whole-study context: In an early release, HLA-typed donors contributed about 79 million unique TCR sequences.

The PCR was carried out with 60 Vbeta primers and 13 Jbeta primers. Here immunoSEQ multiplex PCR was the method, and the copy in TCRdb shows in-frame clones only, minus some. The table has 130,000 to 150,000 clones, approximately 80% seen once. Study conclusions and caveats: Data from an earlier analysis indicated that most TCR beta V segments were productive either about 90% or about 30% of the time. Evidence from a later analysis indicated that most CMV-associated TCR beta chains looked HLA-restricted.

This TCR came from a man aged 40-50 years in good health and CMV-seronegative. The material sequenced was PBMCs.

CDR3 region: CASSLVSLSDRLKNTEAFF. The CDR3 nucleotides read TGTGCCAGCAGCTTAGTTTCGCTGTCGGACAGGTTAAAGAACACTGAAGCTTTCTTT. The chain joins TRBV11-2 to TRBJ1-1, with TRBD1 identical over 7 bases. With V trimmed by 1 base and J by 1 base, 15 bases remained unmatched. The CDR3 extends over 19 amino acids. From germline, CDR1 is SGHAT and CDR2 FQNNGV.